This paragraph covers one T cell receptor (beta chain) sequence. The sample originates from a study of neoadjuvant anti-PD-1 for oral cavity cancer. V lost 11 bases to trimming and J lost 1 base, with 5 bases between them. The CDR3 spans 10 residues. Germline CDR1 and CDR2: MNHEY and SVGAGI. Sequencing was performed with immunoSEQ multiplex PCR; in TCRdb, only in-frame clones are kept and a portion is missing. The sample records 75,000 or so clones, 84% being singletons. Patients had newly diagnosed, untreated stage II-IVA oral cavity squamous cell carcinoma. The material was PBMCs, obtained before nivolumab (anti-PD-1) treatment. The J gene is TRBJ1-1, the V gene TRBV6-5, with D uncertain. The origin of this receptor is a person between 40 and 85 years old with oral cavity squamous cell carcinoma. The CDR3 loop reads CASGNTEAFF. CDR3 DNA: TGTGCCTCTGGGAACACTGAAGCTTTCTTT.